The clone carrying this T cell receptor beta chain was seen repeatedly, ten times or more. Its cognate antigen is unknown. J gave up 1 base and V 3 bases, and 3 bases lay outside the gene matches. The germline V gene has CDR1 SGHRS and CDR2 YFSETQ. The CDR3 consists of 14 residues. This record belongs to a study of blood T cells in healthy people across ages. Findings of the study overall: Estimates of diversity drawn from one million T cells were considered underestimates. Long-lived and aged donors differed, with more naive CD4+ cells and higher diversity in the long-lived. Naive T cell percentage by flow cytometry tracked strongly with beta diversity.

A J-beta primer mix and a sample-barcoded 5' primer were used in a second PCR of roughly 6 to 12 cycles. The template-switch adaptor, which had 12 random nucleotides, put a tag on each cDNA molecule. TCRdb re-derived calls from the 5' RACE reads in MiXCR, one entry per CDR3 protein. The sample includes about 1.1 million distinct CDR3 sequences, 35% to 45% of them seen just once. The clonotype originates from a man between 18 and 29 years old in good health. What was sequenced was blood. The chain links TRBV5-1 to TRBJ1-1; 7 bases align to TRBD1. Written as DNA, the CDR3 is TGCGCCAGCAGCTCGGGACAGCCGAACACTGAAGCTTTCTTT. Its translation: CASSSGQPNTEAFF.